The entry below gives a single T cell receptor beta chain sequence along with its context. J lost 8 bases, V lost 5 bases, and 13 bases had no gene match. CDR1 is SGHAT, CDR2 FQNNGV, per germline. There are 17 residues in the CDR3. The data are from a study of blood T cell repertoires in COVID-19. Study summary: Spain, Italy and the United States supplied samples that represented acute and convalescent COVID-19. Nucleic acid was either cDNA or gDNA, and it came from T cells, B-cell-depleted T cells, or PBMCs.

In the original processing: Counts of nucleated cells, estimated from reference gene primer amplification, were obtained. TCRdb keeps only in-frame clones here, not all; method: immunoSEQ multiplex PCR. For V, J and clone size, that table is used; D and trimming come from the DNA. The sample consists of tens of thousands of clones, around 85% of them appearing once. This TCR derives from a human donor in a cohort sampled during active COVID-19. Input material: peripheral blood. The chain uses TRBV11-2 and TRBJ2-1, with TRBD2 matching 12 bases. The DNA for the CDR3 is TGTGCCAGCAGCACCACGGGTGGACTAGCGGGAAAGGATGAGCAGTTCTTC. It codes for CASSTTGGLAGKDEQFF.